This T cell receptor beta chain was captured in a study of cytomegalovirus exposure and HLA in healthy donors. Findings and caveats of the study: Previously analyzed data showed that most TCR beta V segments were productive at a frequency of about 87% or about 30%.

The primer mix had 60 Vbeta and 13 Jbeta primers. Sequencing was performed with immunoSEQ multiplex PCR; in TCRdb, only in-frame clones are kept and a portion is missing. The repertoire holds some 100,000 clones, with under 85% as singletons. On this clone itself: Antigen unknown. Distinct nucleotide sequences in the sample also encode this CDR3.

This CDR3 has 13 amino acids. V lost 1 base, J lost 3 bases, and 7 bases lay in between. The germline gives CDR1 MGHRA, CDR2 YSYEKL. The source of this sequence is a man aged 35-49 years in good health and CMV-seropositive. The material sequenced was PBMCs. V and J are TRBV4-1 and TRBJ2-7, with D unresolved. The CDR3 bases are TGCGCCAGCAGCCAAGTTCCCGGCTACGAGCAGTACTTC. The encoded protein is CASSQVPGYEQYF.